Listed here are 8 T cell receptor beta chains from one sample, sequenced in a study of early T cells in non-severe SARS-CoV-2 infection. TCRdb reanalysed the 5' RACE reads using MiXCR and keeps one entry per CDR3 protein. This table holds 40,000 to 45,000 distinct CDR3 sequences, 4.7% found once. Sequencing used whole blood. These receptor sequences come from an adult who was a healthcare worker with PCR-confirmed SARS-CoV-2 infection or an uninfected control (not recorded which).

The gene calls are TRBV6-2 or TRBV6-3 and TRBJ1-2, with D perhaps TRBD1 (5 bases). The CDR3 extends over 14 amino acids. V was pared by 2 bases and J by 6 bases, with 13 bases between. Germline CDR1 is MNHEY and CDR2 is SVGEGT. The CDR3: CASSYGHPSNGYTF. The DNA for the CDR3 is TGTGCCAGCAGTTACGGACACCCCTCGAATGGCTACACCTTC.

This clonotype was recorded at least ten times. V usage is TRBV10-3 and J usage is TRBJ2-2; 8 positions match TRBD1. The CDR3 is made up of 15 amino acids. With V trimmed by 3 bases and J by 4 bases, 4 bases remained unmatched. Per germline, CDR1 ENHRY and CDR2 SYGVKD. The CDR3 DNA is TGTGCCATCAGTGACCGGGACAGGATCACCGGGGAGCTGTTTTTT. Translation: CAISDRDRITGELFF.

This CDR3 reads CASSPQGSREKLFF. The CDR3 DNA is TGCGCCAGCAGCCCCCAGGGTTCTCGGGAAAAACTGTTTTTT. This sequence joins TRBV4-1 and TRBJ1-4, with D possibly being TRBD1 (5 bases). The CDR3 has 14 residues. Germline loops: CDR1 MGHRA, CDR2 YSYEKL. Trimming took 4 bases from V and 8 from J, leaving 14 bases between them.

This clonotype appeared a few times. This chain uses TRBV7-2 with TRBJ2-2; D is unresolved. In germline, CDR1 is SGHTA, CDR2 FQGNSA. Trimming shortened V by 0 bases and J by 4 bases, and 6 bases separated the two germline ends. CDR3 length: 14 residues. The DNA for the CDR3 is TGTGCCAGCAGCTTAGCGCAAGGCACCGGGGAGCTGTTTTTT. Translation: CASSLAQGTGELFF. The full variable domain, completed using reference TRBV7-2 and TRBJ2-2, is GAGVSQSPSNKVTEKGKDVELRCDPISGHTALYWYRQSLGQGLEFLIYFQGNSAPDKSGLPSDRFSAERTGGSVSTLTIQRTQQEDSAVYLCASSLAQGTGELFFGEGSRLTVL.

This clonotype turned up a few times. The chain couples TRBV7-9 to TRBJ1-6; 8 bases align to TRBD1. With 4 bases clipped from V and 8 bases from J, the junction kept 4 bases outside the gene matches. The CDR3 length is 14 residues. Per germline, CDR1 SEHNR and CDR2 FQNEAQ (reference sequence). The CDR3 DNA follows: TGTGCCAGCAGCTCGTCAGGGGGCGATTCACCCCTCCACTTT. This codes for CASSSSGGDSPLHF.

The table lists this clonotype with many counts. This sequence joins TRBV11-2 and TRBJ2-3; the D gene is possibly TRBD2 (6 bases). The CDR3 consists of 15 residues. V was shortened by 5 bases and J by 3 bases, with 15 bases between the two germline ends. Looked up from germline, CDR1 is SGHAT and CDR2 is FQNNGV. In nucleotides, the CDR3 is TGTGCCAGCAGCCAGCACCGGGAGAATACAGATACGCAGTATTTT. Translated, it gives CASSQHRENTDTQYF.

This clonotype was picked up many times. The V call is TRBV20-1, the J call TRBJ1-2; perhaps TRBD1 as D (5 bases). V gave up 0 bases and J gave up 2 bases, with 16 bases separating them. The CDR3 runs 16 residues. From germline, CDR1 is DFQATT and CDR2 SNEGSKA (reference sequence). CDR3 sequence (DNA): TGCAGTGCTAGAGATGGGACTATGGGGCCAAACTATGGCTACACCTTC. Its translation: CSARDGTMGPNYGYTF.

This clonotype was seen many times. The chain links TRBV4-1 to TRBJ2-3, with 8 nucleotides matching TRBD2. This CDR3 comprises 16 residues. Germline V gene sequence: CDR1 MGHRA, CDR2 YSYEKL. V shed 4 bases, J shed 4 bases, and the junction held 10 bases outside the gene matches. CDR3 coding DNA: TGCGCCAGCAGCCTTAGGGGGGGACTAGACCCAGATACGCAGTATTTT. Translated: CASSLRGGLDPDTQYF.